These T cell receptor beta chains were read from a single sample in a study of shared clonotypes between healthy human individuals. Libraries were prepared by immunoSEQ multiplex PCR; TCRdb keeps only in-frame clonotypes and omits some of them. Of roughly 2 million clones in the sample, 95% were seen once. The material sequenced was naive CD4+ T cells sorted from blood. Receptors were obtained from a man aged 18 to 29 in good health. The CDR3 runs from the conserved cysteine through the conserved F or W. The order of the fields is clone size, D gene, CDR3 length, J gene, V gene, CDR3 DNA, CDR3 protein. The D gene is left open where the match is weak. Not all rows give a size; the values are once, few, many and, for expanded clones, a class.

clone_size: -
d_call: -
cdr3_length: 13
j_call: TRBJ1-2
v_call: TRBV28
cdr3_nt: TGTGCCAGCAGTACTGGACTGAACTATGGCTACACCTTC
cdr3_aa: CASSTGLNYGYTF

clone_size: -
d_call: TRBD2
cdr3_length: 15
j_call: TRBJ2-5
v_call: TRBV7-9
cdr3_nt: TGTGCCAGCAGTTTCGGACTAGCGGGAGGGGAGACCCAGTACTTC
cdr3_aa: CASSFGLAGGETQYF

clone_size: -
d_call: -
cdr3_length: 12
j_call: TRBJ1-2
v_call: TRBV5-4
cdr3_nt: TGTGCCAGCAGCTTGGACGGAGCCCTCTACACCTTC
cdr3_aa: CASSLDGALYTF

clone_size: -
d_call: TRBD1
cdr3_length: 15
j_call: TRBJ2-7
v_call: TRBV18
cdr3_nt: TGTGCCAGCTCACTTAAAATAGACAGGGAAGCCGAGCAGTACTTC
cdr3_aa: CASSLKIDREAEQYF

clone_size: -
d_call: TRBD1
cdr3_length: 15
j_call: TRBJ1-4
v_call: TRBV9
cdr3_nt: TGTGCCAGCAGCGCAGGACAGGCCGCTTGGGAAAAACTGTTTTTT
cdr3_aa: CASSAGQAAWEKLFF

clone_size: once
d_call: -
cdr3_length: 16
j_call: TRBJ1-4
v_call: TRBV4-3
cdr3_nt: TGCGCCAGCAGCCAAGATTGGGGGAGGGTAAATGAAAAACTGTTTTTT
cdr3_aa: CASSQDWGRVNEKLFF

clone_size: -
d_call: -
cdr3_length: 16
j_call: TRBJ1-3
v_call: TRBV7-9
cdr3_nt: TGTGCCAGCAGCTTAGTACTCATCGACTCTGGAAACACCATATATTTT
cdr3_aa: CASSLVLIDSGNTIYF

clone_size: once
d_call: -
cdr3_length: 13
j_call: TRBJ2-5
v_call: TRBV11-2
cdr3_nt: TGTGCCAGCAGCTGGGACAAACAAGAGACCCAGTACTTC
cdr3_aa: CASSWDKQETQYF

clone_size: -
d_call: TRBD1
cdr3_length: 15
j_call: TRBJ2-3
v_call: TRBV7-2
cdr3_nt: TGTGCCAGCAGCCCCTGGGACAGGGGAACAGATACGCAGTATTTT
cdr3_aa: CASSPWDRGTDTQYF

clone_size: -
d_call: TRBD1
cdr3_length: 16
j_call: TRBJ2-5
v_call: TRBV28
cdr3_nt: TGTGCCAGCAGTTTATTTAGACAGGGAAAGAGAGAGACCCAGTACTTC
cdr3_aa: CASSLFRQGKRETQYF

clone_size: -
d_call: TRBD2
cdr3_length: 14
j_call: TRBJ2-7
v_call: TRBV2
cdr3_nt: TGTGCCAGCAGTGAACAGCGGGGGGTCTACGAGCAGTACTTC
cdr3_aa: CASSEQRGVYEQYF

clone_size: -
d_call: TRBD2
cdr3_length: 14
j_call: TRBJ2-5
v_call: TRBV6-6
cdr3_nt: TGTGCCAGCAGACCGGGACTAGCTTCAGAGACCCAGTACTTC
cdr3_aa: CASRPGLASETQYF

clone_size: -
d_call: -
cdr3_length: 16
j_call: TRBJ1-5
v_call: TRBV12-2
cdr3_nt: TGTGCAAGTCGCTTAGATACGGCCAGTAGCAATCAGCCCCAGCATTTT
cdr3_aa: CASRLDTASSNQPQHF

clone_size: -
d_call: TRBD2
cdr3_length: 15
j_call: TRBJ2-7
v_call: TRBV9
cdr3_nt: TGTGCCAGCAGCCCCAGGACTAGCAAGAGAGACGAGCAGTACTTC
cdr3_aa: CASSPRTSKRDEQYF

clone_size: -
d_call: -
cdr3_length: 11
j_call: TRBJ2-7
v_call: TRBV6-5
cdr3_nt: TGTGCCAGCAGTCGGCAGGGCGAGCAGTACTTC
cdr3_aa: CASSRQGEQYF

clone_size: -
d_call: -
cdr3_length: 11
j_call: TRBJ1-4
v_call: TRBV20-1
cdr3_nt: TGCAGTGCTTGGGGTTTGTCGGAACTGTTTTTT
cdr3_aa: CSAWGLSELFF

clone_size: -
d_call: -
cdr3_length: 14
j_call: TRBJ1-2
v_call: TRBV7-6
cdr3_nt: TGTGCCAGCAGCCCCTATACAGGGAACTATGGCTACACCTTC
cdr3_aa: CASSPYTGNYGYTF

clone_size: -
d_call: -
cdr3_length: 14
j_call: TRBJ1-5
v_call: TRBV2
cdr3_nt: TGTGCCAGCAGCGCGACATCTAGCAATCAGCCCCAGCATTTT
cdr3_aa: CASSATSSNQPQHF

clone_size: -
d_call: -
cdr3_length: 14
j_call: TRBJ2-2
v_call: TRBV2
cdr3_nt: TGTGCCAGCAGTGTTGACAGGCGGGTCGGGGAGCTGTTTTTT
cdr3_aa: CASSVDRRVGELFF

clone_size: -
d_call: TRBD1
cdr3_length: 16
j_call: TRBJ1-5
v_call: TRBV7-2
cdr3_nt: TGTGCCAGCAGCTTACGGACAGGGGATAGCAATCAGCCCCAGCATTTT
cdr3_aa: CASSLRTGDSNQPQHF

clone_size: -
d_call: TRBD1
cdr3_length: 14
j_call: TRBJ2-7
v_call: TRBV4-1
cdr3_nt: TGCGCCAGCAGCCCGACAGGGCTCTCTCACGAGCAGTACTTC
cdr3_aa: CASSPTGLSHEQYF

clone_size: -
d_call: TRBD1
cdr3_length: 15
j_call: TRBJ1-2
v_call: TRBV19
cdr3_nt: TGTGCCAGTAGTATCCGGACAGGGGCTGGCTATGGCTACACCTTC
cdr3_aa: CASSIRTGAGYGYTF

clone_size: once
d_call: -
cdr3_length: 13
j_call: TRBJ1-6
v_call: TRBV6-5
cdr3_nt: TGTGCCAGCAGACGTGGGGGCAATTCACCCCTCCACTTT
cdr3_aa: CASRRGGNSPLHF

clone_size: -
d_call: -
cdr3_length: 15
j_call: TRBJ1-6
v_call: TRBV2
cdr3_nt: TGTGCCAGCAGTGAAAGGCAGACGGAGGGTTCACCCCTCCACTTT
cdr3_aa: CASSERQTEGSPLHF

clone_size: -
d_call: TRBD1
cdr3_length: 14
j_call: TRBJ2-7
v_call: TRBV5-1
cdr3_nt: TGCGCCAGCAGACGAGGACAGGGATCCTACGAGCAGTACTTC
cdr3_aa: CASRRGQGSYEQYF

clone_size: -
d_call: -
cdr3_length: 17
j_call: TRBJ2-4
v_call: TRBV15
cdr3_nt: TGTGCCACCAGCTCCGGTGGGAGACCCTTAGCCAAAAACATTCAGTACTTC
cdr3_aa: CATSSGGRPLAKNIQYF

clone_size: -
d_call: TRBD2
cdr3_length: 15
j_call: TRBJ2-1
v_call: TRBV19
cdr3_nt: TGTGCCAGTAGTATTACTAGCGAGTACTACAATGAGCAGTTCTTC
cdr3_aa: CASSITSEYYNEQFF

clone_size: -
d_call: TRBD1
cdr3_length: 14
j_call: TRBJ2-3
v_call: TRBV6-5
cdr3_nt: TGTGCCAGCAGTAAAACAGGGGGCGTGAATACGCAGTATTTT
cdr3_aa: CASSKTGGVNTQYF

clone_size: few
d_call: TRBD1
cdr3_length: 16
j_call: TRBJ1-6
v_call: TRBV2
cdr3_nt: TGTGCCAGCAGTACCCAGGGGGGACAGGTTAATTCACCCCTCCACTTT
cdr3_aa: CASSTQGGQVNSPLHF

clone_size: -
d_call: TRBD1
cdr3_length: 15
j_call: TRBJ1-6
v_call: TRBV5-1
cdr3_nt: TGCGCCAGCAGCTGGGTGACAGGGGATAATTCACCCCTCCACTTT
cdr3_aa: CASSWVTGDNSPLHF

clone_size: -
d_call: TRBD2
cdr3_length: 16
j_call: TRBJ2-7
v_call: TRBV7-2
cdr3_nt: TGTGCCAGCAGCACAAGGGCTAGCGGGACTACCTACGAGCAGTACTTC
cdr3_aa: CASSTRASGTTYEQYF